This TCR beta chain was obtained from a study of T cell changes during pregnancy in multiple sclerosis. Method: immunoSEQ multiplex PCR; TCRdb's copy keeps in-frame clones and lacks some. There are 25,000 to 35,000 clones in the sample; under 95% occur only once, and 6.2% lies in the top ten. This CDR3 spans 18 amino acids. CDR1 LGHNA and CDR2 YSLEER come from the germline V gene. J was trimmed by 6 bases and V by 1 base; bases with no gene match: 11. This clonotype was sampled from a female donor with multiple sclerosis, enrolled in a pregnancy study. The V and J genes are TRBV4-3 and TRBJ2-1; 11 nucleotides align to TRBD2. The sample here was CD8+ T cells from peripheral blood mononuclear cells, taken before pregnancy. The CDR3 spells CASSQVRTVTSGGNEQFF. CDR3 DNA: TGCGCCAGCAGCCAAGTTCGGACCGTCACTAGCGGGGGCAATGAGCAGTTCTTC.